The TCR beta chain described here comes from a study of vaccination and CD4 T cells after COVID-19. Study-wide context: Comprising six males and four females, the convalescent participants counted two Hispanic individuals among them.

Once obtained from cultured CD4+ T cells, the DNA was sequenced using the Oncomine TCR Beta short-read assay. One entry per CDR3 protein results from TCRdb running MiXCR on the PCR reads. Altogether approximately 20,000 distinct CDR3 sequences are present, 40% to 50% being singletons, with the ten largest covering around 7.3%. Specified treatment: approximately nine-day PBMC culture with coronavirus spike peptide pools or control peptides (ViraFEST assay). Turning to this clonotype: Its antigen is unknown.

Source: CD4+ T cells from blood, cultured in vitro, taken after SARS-CoV-2 vaccination. This clonotype was obtained from a human donor who had recovered from COVID-19.

CDR3 DNA: TGTGCCAGCAGCCCAAGCGCTAGCGGCCAAGAGACCCAGTACTTC. Protein sequence: CASSPSASGQETQYF. The genes are TRBV7-8 and TRBJ2-5, with 7 bases identical to TRBD2. Germline V lookup: CDR1 SGHVS, CDR2 FQNEAQ. This CDR3 region has 15 residues. J lost 1 base, V lost 5 bases, and 7 bases had no gene match. The entire variable domain, with the rest obtained from reference TRBV7-8 and TRBJ2-5, is as follows: GAGVSQSPRYKVAKRGQDVALRCDPISGHVSLFWYQQALGQGPEFLTYFQNEAQLDKSGLPSDRFFAERPEGSVSTLKIQRTQQEDSAVYLCASSPSASGQETQYFGPGTRLLVL.